The sequence of this T cell receptor beta chain was determined in a study of graft-versus-host responses after intestinal transplantation. Study-wide findings and caveats: Graft-donor T cell macrochimerism in patients accompanied high graft-versus-host to host-versus-graft clonal ratios in allografts. GvH clones appeared in recipient marrow, some first in ileum or blood.

Germline V lookup: CDR1 MNHEY, CDR2 SVGAGI. The CDR3 loop spans 15 amino acids. Trimming took 6 bases from V and 4 from J, leaving 16 bases between them. Regarding this clone: The antigen remains unidentified.

Using immunoSEQ multiplex PCR, the repertoire was profiled, and TCRdb retains in-frame clones only, with some absent. Among about 100,000 clones, roughly nine tenths were seen once, and the ten largest hold over 0.75%. The material sequenced was unstimulated CD4+ T cells sorted from spleen or lymph node cells, taken before transplant. The chain is built from TRBV6-5 and TRBJ1-5, with a weak D call TRBD1 (5 bases). This TCR was recovered from a human donor who was the organ donor for an intestinal transplant. CDR3 DNA: TGTGCCAGCAGCCTTTGGGGGGACGGAAATCAGCCCCAGCATTTT. Its protein product is CASSLWGDGNQPQHF.